This passage covers 27 T cell receptor beta chains from one sample sequenced in a study of blood T cell repertoires in COVID-19 (dated by TCRdb to 2020 to 2022). Library construction relied on the immunoSEQ multiplex PCR assay. TCRdb's version of the immuneACCESS table is confined to in-frame rearrangements and falls short of the full clone set. An unresolved V gene accounts for under half of the shortfall where checked; the remainder is of unknown origin. A total of around 260,000 clones appear in this sample, around 87% of them only once. The ten largest clones take up over 1.2% of the sample. The sample taken for sequencing was peripheral blood. These receptors originate from a woman in her thirties or forties who had recovered from COVID-19.

The chain employs TRBV9 and TRBJ2-1, with 8 bases aligning to TRBD2. The junction had 9 bases not matched to a gene; V was cut back by 3 bases and J by 4 bases. This CDR3 comprises 16 residues. Per the germline V gene, CDR1 is SGDLS and CDR2 is YYNGEE. The CDR3 DNA follows: TGTGCCAGCAGCGGTCCCGGGAGGGGAGCTTACAATGAGCAGTTCTTC. Residues: CASSGPGRGAYNEQFF.

This clone was seen a single time. This chain uses TRBV7-2 with TRBJ2-2; D might be TRBD1 (5 bases). The germline V and J ends were trimmed by 5 bases and 4 bases, with 11 bases remaining between them. The germline V gene has CDR1 SGHTA and CDR2 FQGNSA. The CDR3 is 14 residues long. The CDR3 spells CASSPTRGTGELFF. CDR3 DNA: TGTGCCAGCAGCCCGACAAGGGGCACCGGGGAGCTGTTTTTT.

V gene TRBV5-4 combines with J gene TRBJ2-7, with D maybe TRBD2 (6 bases). CDR1 is SGHNT and CDR2 is YYREEE in the germline V gene (reference sequence). This CDR3 has 14 residues. The V and J ends lost 3 bases and 1 base respectively, with 11 bases between them. CDR3 in amino acids: CASSYPGLSYEQYF. Written as DNA, the CDR3 is TGTGCCAGCAGCTACCCGGGACTGTCCTACGAGCAGTACTTC. Complete variable domain (other parts from reference TRBV5-4 and TRBJ2-7): ETGVTQSPTHLIKTRGQQVTLRCSSQSGHNTVSWYQQALGQGPQFIFQYYREEENGRGNFPPRFSGLQFPNYSSELNVNALELDDSALYLCASSYPGLSYEQYFGPGTRLTVT.

This chain uses TRBV6-1 with TRBJ1-3, with D hard to call. The CDR3 consists of 17 residues. The germline V gene encodes CDR1 MNHNS and CDR2 SASEGT. V lost 2 bases and J lost 0, with 14 bases in between. The CDR3 reads CASSERLIRISGNTIYF. CDR3 sequence (DNA): TGTGCCAGCAGTGAAAGACTAATCCGGATCTCTGGAAACACCATATATTTT.

This chain's CDR3 is CASSQEGTEEQFF. CDR3 nucleotide sequence: TGCGCCAGCAGCCAAGAAGGAACGGAGGAGCAGTTCTTC. The V call is TRBV4-1, the J call TRBJ2-1; D unclear. The CDR3 consists of 13 residues. Germline V gene lookup returns CDR1 MGHRA and CDR2 YSYEKL. Trimming removed 0 bases from V and 10 bases from J, with 10 bases in between.

The rearrangement links TRBV30 to TRBJ2-1; 11 bases fit TRBD2. Per the germline V gene, CDR1 is GTSNPN and CDR2 is SVGIG (reference sequence). The trim removed 3 bases at V and 6 bases at J, leaving 7 bases unmatched. This CDR3 has 15 amino acids. The CDR3 loop reads CAWSRLAGGFNEQFF. Here the CDR3 DNA reads TGTGCCTGGAGCAGGCTAGCGGGGGGCTTCAATGAGCAGTTCTTC.

The sample holds a few counts of this clone. The CDR3 sequence is CASSLGGTGPGGKLFF. The CDR3 nucleotides are TGTGCCAGCAGCTTAGGCGGAACAGGGCCTGGGGGAAAACTGTTTTTT. V usage is TRBV7-2 and J usage is TRBJ1-4; D perhaps matches TRBD1 (6 bases). CDR3 length equals 16 residues. V lost 1 base and J 10 bases, leaving 19 bases between the germline ends. Germline CDR1 SGHTA, CDR2 FQGNSA.

A single count supports this clone. As DNA, the CDR3 is TGTGCCAGCAGTGAAGACAGGGGTCTAGAAGCTTTCTTT. Residues: CASSEDRGLEAFF. The chain has TRBV6-1 and TRBJ1-1; 7 positions match TRBD1. The CDR3 is made up of 13 amino acids. The V and J ends lost 1 base and 8 bases, in that order; junction bases with no gene match: 4. Germline CDR1 is MNHNS and CDR2 is SASEGT.

This chain joins TRBV25-1 and TRBJ2-5; 9 positions match TRBD1. The CDR3 runs 17 residues. Trimming cost V 0 bases and J 1 base; bases outside gene matches: 6. Germline CDR1 reads MGHDK; CDR2 reads SYGVNS. The CDR3 DNA reads TGTGCCAGCAGTGAATATTCGGGACAGGGTTCCCAAGAGACCCAGTACTTC. This sequence encodes CASSEYSGQGSQETQYF.

The table lists this clone with a count of one. The CDR3 sequence: CASSEPGYEQYF. The CDR3 nucleotides are TGCGCCAGCAGTGAGCCCGGTTACGAGCAGTACTTC. J is TRBJ2-7 and V is TRBV10-1, with D unresolved. The CDR3 length is 12 residues. Trimming removed 2 bases from V and 4 bases from J, with 6 bases in between. Germline lookup yields CDR1 WNHNN and CDR2 SYGVQD (reference sequence).

The chain combines TRBV5-1 with TRBJ1-2, with D maybe TRBD1 (5 bases). The CDR3 runs 13 residues. Trimming stripped 0 bases from V and 4 bases from J, with 7 bases between. Germline-derived CDR1 and CDR2 are SGHRS and YFSETQ. DNA of the CDR3: TGCGCCAGCAGCTTGGGGACAACCTATGGCTACACCTTC. It codes for CASSLGTTYGYTF.

This clone was seen many times. The chain links TRBV7-3 to TRBJ1-2, with 8 bases that match TRBD1. Germline CDR1 and CDR2: SGHTA and FQGTGA. CDR3 length: 16 amino acids. V gave up 5 bases and J gave up 4 bases; unmatched junction bases: 12. As DNA, the CDR3 is TGTGCCAGCAGCCATCAACAACCGGACAGGGTCTATGGCTACACCTTC. It codes for CASSHQQPDRVYGYTF.

The J gene is TRBJ2-6, the V gene TRBV10-3; TRBD1 agrees at 8 bases. Germline lookup yields CDR1 ENHRY and CDR2 SYGVKD. CDR3 length: 17 amino acids. V lost 6 bases and J lost 2; bases outside the gene matches: 9. The CDR3 bases are TGTGCCATCAGGGTGTGGCAGGGGGCGCCTGGGGCCAACGTCCTGACTTTC. This translates into CAIRVWQGAPGANVLTF.

The rearrangement uses TRBV3-1 (or the pseudogene TRBV3-2) and TRBJ2-3; 10 positions agree with TRBD1. The J segment lost 2 bases and the V segment lost 0 bases, leaving 5 bases of the junction unmatched. This CDR3 region has 17 residues. The germline V gene has CDR1 LGHDT and CDR2 YNNKEL (reference sequence). CDR3 sequence reads: CASSQDWGQGSTDTQYF. As DNA, the CDR3 is TGTGCCAGCAGCCAAGATTGGGGACAGGGGTCCACAGATACGCAGTATTTT.

The CDR3 region has the DNA TGTGCCAGCAGTTTTTCGGGGAACGGCTACACCTTC. Protein: CASSFSGNGYTF. This chain joins TRBV12-3 or TRBV12-4 and TRBJ1-2; D is unresolved. The CDR3 length is 12 residues. V was clipped by 3 bases and J by 8 bases, with 10 bases between them.

The V and J genes are TRBV7-2 and TRBJ2-6; D gene unclear. The V gene's germline CDR1 is SGHTA and CDR2 FQGNSA. Trimming shortened V by 1 base and J by 0 bases, and 7 bases separated the two germline ends. The CDR3 sequence is 16 residues long. CDR3 nucleotides: TGTGCCAGCAGCTTAGTAGCCAACTCTGGGGCCAACGTCCTGACTTTC. Translating it yields CASSLVANSGANVLTF.

The chain uses TRBV19 and TRBJ2-1, with 10 bases lining up with TRBD1. From germline, CDR1 is LNHDA and CDR2 SQIVND (reference sequence). V lost 4 bases to trimming and J lost 3 bases; unmatched junction nucleotides: 9. There are 17 residues in the CDR3. The CDR3 DNA reads as TGTGCCAGTAGTAGGTTGGACAGGGGGGCAGACTACAATGAGCAGTTCTTC. Protein: CASSRLDRGADYNEQFF. The full variable domain, rest sourced from reference TRBV19 and TRBJ2-1, is DGGITQSPKYLFRKEGQNVTLSCEQNLNHDAMYWYRQDPGQGLRLIYYSQIVNDFQKGDIAEGYSVSREKKESFPLTVTSAQKNPTAFYLCASSRLDRGADYNEQFFGPGTRLTVL.

The chain recombines TRBV7-9 with TRBJ1-6; D remains unclear. Trimming stripped 5 bases from V and 7 bases from J, with 6 bases between. The CDR3 loop spans 12 amino acids. The V gene's germline CDR1 is SEHNR and CDR2 FQNEAQ (reference sequence). The CDR3 coding sequence is TGTGCCAGCAGCCCCCCAAATTCACCCCTCCACTTT. Its protein product is CASSPPNSPLHF.

The chain carries TRBV5-4 and TRBJ2-7; D might be TRBD1 (6 bases). The CDR3 consists of 15 residues. Per the germline V gene, CDR1 is SGHNT and CDR2 is YYREEE (reference sequence). V dropped 2 bases and J dropped 2 bases, with 14 bases sitting between them. The CDR3 DNA follows: TGTGCCAGCAGCTTCGACAGGTCTCCTACCTACGAGCAGTACTTC. Protein: CASSFDRSPTYEQYF. Full variable domain (missing parts from reference TRBV5-4 and TRBJ2-7): ETGVTQSPTHLIKTRGQQVTLRCSSQSGHNTVSWYQQALGQGPQFIFQYYREEENGRGNFPPRFSGLQFPNYSSELNVNALELDDSALYLCASSFDRSPTYEQYFGPGTRLTVT.

In its sample, this clone was seen a few times. This chain joins TRBV7-2 and TRBJ1-2; D not resolved. V shed 2 bases and J shed 10 bases, with 8 bases lying between them. Germline V CDR1 and CDR2: SGHTA, FQGNSA. The CDR3 is 11 residues long. CDR3 nucleotide sequence: TGTGCCAGCAGCTTATGGCCGCCCTACACCTTC. Its protein is CASSLWPPYTF.

The V call is TRBV4-3, the J call TRBJ1-5, with D possibly being TRBD1 (6 bases). The length of the CDR3 is 14 residues. Germline V gene lookup returns CDR1 LGHNA and CDR2 YSLEER. The V gene lost 0 bases and the J gene lost 7 bases, with 10 bases spanning the gap. The CDR3 protein is CASSQEQGGQPQHF. The CDR3 DNA is TGCGCCAGCAGCCAAGAACAGGGCGGGCAGCCCCAGCATTTT.

CDR3 in amino acids: CASSAGPGDYEQYF. Here the CDR3 DNA reads TGTGCCAGCAGCGCGGGTCCAGGGGACTACGAGCAGTACTTC. The chain combines TRBV9 with TRBJ2-7, with D possibly being TRBD1 (6 bases). Looked up from germline, CDR1 is SGDLS and CDR2 is YYNGEE. This CDR3 spans 14 amino acids. V shed 3 bases and J shed 3 bases, with 13 bases lying between them.

J is TRBJ2-7 and V is TRBV6-5, with 10 positions matching TRBD1. Trimming at V came to 6 bases and at J to 4 bases, leaving 6 bases not matched to a gene. This CDR3 spans 14 amino acids. Germline V gene sequence: CDR1 MNHEY, CDR2 SVGAGI. CDR3 loop: CASSRQGAEYEQYF. DNA of the CDR3: TGTGCCAGCAGCCGACAGGGGGCAGAGTACGAGCAGTACTTC.

Regarding this clone: The same CDR3 is also encoded by other DNA sequences in this sample. This rearrangement joins TRBV5-1 to TRBJ2-6, with D unclear. CDR3 size: 14 residues. Germline V gene sequence: CDR1 SGHRS, CDR2 YFSETQ. Trimming left V 4 bases short and J 2 bases short, with 7 bases between. CDR3 nucleotide sequence: TGCGCCAGCAGCCCCGCGACTGGGGCCAACGTCCTGACTTTC. It translates to CASSPATGANVLTF.

The chain links TRBV30 to TRBJ1-1, with 11 bases fitting TRBD1. Trimming removed 4 bases from V and 11 bases from J; junction bases left unmatched: 9. Germline V gene data show CDR1 as GTSNPN and CDR2 as SVGIG (reference sequence). This CDR3 has 13 amino acids. CDR3 nucleotides: TGTGCCTGGACCCTAGGGACAGGGGGATCGGCTTTCTTT. This encodes CAWTLGTGGSAFF.

The CDR3 here is CASSLAREQFF. The CDR3 nucleotides are TGTGCCAGCAGCTTGGCGAGGGAGCAGTTCTTC. The chain has TRBV7-9 and TRBJ2-1; D is ambiguous. Germline assignment: CDR1 SEHNR and CDR2 FQNEAQ (reference sequence). The length of the CDR3 is 11 residues. Trimming removed 3 bases at V and 10 bases at J, with 7 bases between.

J is TRBJ2-3 and V is TRBV7-6; maybe TRBD1 (5 bases). The germline CDR1 and CDR2 sequences are SGHVS and FNYEAQ. The CDR3 contains 15 residues. Trimming stripped 2 bases from V and 2 bases from J, with 11 bases between. The CDR3 is CASSLMDNPTDTQYF. Here the CDR3 DNA reads TGTGCCAGCAGCTTAATGGACAATCCCACAGATACGCAGTATTTT.